The rows below give T cell receptor beta chains drawn from one sample of a study of CD8 T cells in Susac syndrome. TCRdb analysed the immunoSEQ multiplex PCR reads with MiXCR anew, one entry per CDR3 protein. The sample lists 330,000 or so distinct CDR3 sequences, around 91% seen once, with 0.18% in the top ten. Sequencing was carried out using CD8+ T cells from PBMCs. The receptors were sampled from a human donor with multiple sclerosis. Each CDR3 is given with its conserved first and last residue. D genes are given only for firm matches. Size is omitted from some rows. Given values are once, few, many or a class for expanded clones.

TRBD2 TRBJ2-7 TRBV6-2/TRBV6-3 . CASSPTSGQSSYEQYF TGTGCCAGCAGCCCCACTAGCGGCCAGAGCTCCTACGAGCAGTACTTC
. TRBJ2-1 TRBV19 . CASSIGEWNEQFF TGTGCCAGTAGTATAGGTGAGTGGAATGAGCAGTTCTTC
. TRBJ2-4 TRBV5-4 . CASSLALATGGLAKNIQYF TGTGCCAGCAGCTTGGCCTTAGCAACAGGTGGACTAGCCAAAAACATTCAGTACTTC
TRBD2 TRBJ2-1 TRBV20-1 . CSARLAVHNEQFF TGCAGTGCCCGACTAGCGGTGCACAATGAGCAGTTCTTC
. TRBJ1-1 TRBV5-8 . CASSPHLGAFF TGTGCCAGCAGCCCCCACCTAGGGGCTTTCTTT
TRBD2 TRBJ2-2 TRBV12-5 . CASAEGLAAGELFF TGTGCTAGTGCCGAGGGACTAGCCGCCGGGGAGCTGTTTTTT
. TRBJ2-2 TRBV19 . CASAFLPFGELFF TGTGCCTCGGCCTTCTTACCTTTTGGGGAGCTGTTTTTT
. TRBJ1-6 TRBV9 . CASSVAGGVNSPLHF TGTGCCAGCAGCGTAGCCGGGGGCGTGAATTCACCCCTCCACTTT
TRBD2 TRBJ2-5 TRBV6-5 . CASRRASGETQYF TGTGCCAGCCGCCGGGCTAGCGGAGAGACCCAGTACTTC
. TRBJ2-5 TRBV9 . CASSQTGRTQYF TGTGCCAGCAGCCAAACCGGACGGACCCAGTACTTC
. TRBJ1-2 TRBV4-2 . CASSQEVTGTTNYGYTF TGTGCCAGCAGCCAAGAAGTAACAGGGACCACTAACTATGGCTACACCTTC
TRBD1 TRBJ2-6 TRBV7-9 . CASSRITGGSGANVLTF TGTGCCAGCAGCCGCATCACAGGGGGCTCTGGGGCCAACGTCCTGACTTTC
. TRBJ1-1 TRBV19 . CAGSWRVHPETEAFF TGTGCCGGTAGTTGGAGGGTTCACCCTGAGACTGAAGCTTTCTTT
. TRBJ2-1 TRBV15 . CATSDPGQAYNEQFF TGTGCCACCAGTGATCCGGGACAAGCCTACAATGAGCAGTTCTTC
. TRBJ2-2 TRBV27 many CASSLSGELFF TGTGCCAGCAGCTTATCCGGGGAGCTGTTTTTT
. TRBJ2-1 TRBV9 . CASSVEGRGPGTNNEQFF TGTGCCAGCAGCGTAGAAGGTCGGGGACCAGGAACCAACAATGAGCAGTTCTTC
TRBD2 TRBJ2-1 TRBV29-1 . CSVHSGRADEQFF TGCAGCGTTCATAGCGGGAGGGCCGATGAGCAGTTCTTC
TRBD1 TRBJ1-5 TRBV19 few CASSPGQGGQPQHF TGTGCCAGTAGTCCCGGACAGGGTGGGCAGCCCCAGCATTTT
. TRBJ1-2 TRBV5-4 . CASSLASVYPDGYTF TGTGCCAGCAGCTTGGCGTCGGTATACCCGGATGGCTACACCTTC
TRBD2 TRBJ2-1 TRBV29-1 . CSVEGGLAGGPPYNEQFF TGCAGCGTTGAAGGAGGCCTAGCGGGAGGGCCCCCCTACAATGAGCAGTTCTTC
TRBD2 TRBJ2-1 TRBV28 . CASSGLAGYNEQFF TGTGCCAGCTCTGGACTAGCGGGATACAATGAGCAGTTCTTC
. TRBJ2-2 TRBV3-1 . CASSQDRFEWGGELFF TGTGCCAGCAGCCAAGATCGGTTCGAATGGGGCGGGGAGCTGTTTTTT
. TRBJ1-1 TRBV4-3 . CASSGSNLGTEAFF TGCGCCAGCAGCGGATCAAACCTCGGGACTGAAGCTTTCTTT
. TRBJ1-2 TRBV27 . CASSLGPGSGEGYTF TGTGCCAGCAGTTTGGGGCCAGGGTCGGGTGAGGGCTACACCTTC
. TRBJ2-5 TRBV20-1 once CSARDPLRDARMQETQYF TGCAGTGCTAGAGACCCTCTTCGGGACGCAAGAATGCAAGAGACCCAGTACTTC
. TRBJ2-1 TRBV6-4 . CASSDSAGLNEQFF TGTGCCAGCAGTGACTCGGCGGGCCTCAATGAGCAGTTCTTC
. TRBJ2-5 TRBV7-2 . CASSPSMGGQETQYF TGTGCCAGCAGCCCATCTATGGGTGGTCAAGAGACCCAGTACTTC
. TRBJ1-5 TRBV7-9 . CASSPEGPGDQPQHF TGTGCCAGCAGCCCCGAAGGACCCGGCGATCAGCCCCAGCATTTT
. TRBJ2-4 TRBV5-4 . CASSLGLSSGAHNSIQYF TGTGCCAGCAGCTTGGGGCTTTCCTCGGGGGCCCACAACTCCATTCAGTACTTC
. TRBJ2-5 TRBV19 . CASSKVSRNHGETQYF TGTGCCAGTAGTAAAGTCAGTCGTAACCACGGGGAGACCCAGTACTTC
. TRBJ2-1 TRBV6-5 . CASSYGGVDEQFF TGTGCCAGCAGTTACGGAGGGGTCGATGAGCAGTTCTTC
TRBD1 TRBJ2-7 TRBV9 . CASSGDPGQGNYYEQYF TGTGCCAGCAGCGGCGACCCGGGACAGGGGAATTACTACGAGCAGTACTTC
TRBD2 TRBJ2-5 TRBV28 . CASTGGSGDQETQYF TGTGCCAGCACCGGAGGTAGCGGGGATCAAGAGACCCAGTACTTC
. TRBJ2-2 TRBV20-1 once CSARVTGELFF TGCAGTGCTAGGGTGACCGGGGAGCTGTTTTTT
. TRBJ2-1 TRBV4-2 . CASSRGAPLDNEQFF TGTGCCAGCAGCCGAGGGGCCCCTCTAGACAATGAGCAGTTCTTC
. TRBJ1-2 TRBV7-9 . CASSPVVQAGYGYTF TGTGCCAGCAGCCCAGTCGTACAGGCGGGCTATGGCTACACCTTC
TRBD1 TRBJ1-4 TRBV20-1 . CSATRTGDFNEKLFF TGCAGTGCTACTAGGACAGGGGACTTTAATGAAAAACTGTTTTTT
. TRBJ2-3 TRBV30 . CAWSETDTQYF TGTGCCTGGAGTGAGACAGATACGCAGTATTTT
. TRBJ2-5 TRBV12-3/TRBV12-4 . CASSLESIRETQYF TGTGCCAGCAGTTTAGAAAGTATACGAGAGACCCAGTACTTC
. TRBJ2-2 TRBV20-1 . CSAENTGELFF TGCAGTGCGGAAAACACCGGGGAGCTGTTTTTT
. TRBJ1-1 TRBV20-1 . CSARDPGGEATEAFF TGCAGTGCTAGAGACCCAGGTGGGGAGGCCACTGAAGCTTTCTTT
. TRBJ1-4 TRBV27 . CASSFLPGTVDEKLFF TGTGCCAGCAGTTTTTTGCCGGGGACGGTCGATGAAAAACTGTTTTTT
. TRBJ2-5 TRBV18 . CASSPRDGVGETQYF TGTGCCAGCTCACCACGGGATGGTGTCGGAGAGACCCAGTACTTC
. TRBJ2-7 TRBV20-1 . CSAKGQNDYEQYF TGCAGTGCTAAAGGACAGAACGACTACGAGCAGTACTTC
. TRBJ1-6 TRBV4-3 . CASSQAGRGDSPLHF TGCGCCAGCAGCCAGGCAGGACGCGGTGATTCACCCCTCCACTTT
. TRBJ2-7 TRBV7-2 . CASSASTESYEQYF TGTGCCAGCAGCGCCTCGACGGAGTCCTACGAGCAGTACTTC
TRBD2 TRBJ2-1 TRBV29-1 . CSVGWEGHEQFF TGCAGCGTTGGGTGGGAGGGTCATGAGCAGTTCTTC
. TRBJ2-2 TRBV27 . CASSLWTGTGELFF TGTGCCAGCAGTCTATGGACGGGGACCGGGGAGCTGTTTTTT
TRBD1 TRBJ1-1 TRBV29-1 once CSVDRGTEAFF TGCAGCGTCGACAGGGGCACTGAAGCTTTCTTT
TRBD1 TRBJ2-7 TRBV4-1 . CASSQGPGQYEQYF TGCGCCAGCAGCCAGGGCCCGGGACAGTACGAGCAGTACTTC